A selection of T cell receptor beta chains follows, all from one sample in a study of early T cells in non-severe SARS-CoV-2 infection. From the 5' RACE reads, TCRdb called clonotypes with MiXCR, one entry per CDR3 protein. The table includes 25,000 to 30,000 distinct CDR3 sequences, roughly 4% detected once. Sequencing was performed on whole blood. The receptors stem from an adult who was a healthcare worker with PCR-confirmed SARS-CoV-2 infection or an uninfected control (not recorded which). The CDR3 runs from the conserved cysteine through the conserved F or W. Fields, in order: clone size, V gene, D gene, J gene, CDR3 DNA, CDR3 protein. A D gene is named only where the DNA matches it firmly. For some rows the clone size is stated as once, few or many, or as a class when expanded; others skip it.

abundance: many; v_gene: TRBV29-1; d_gene: NA; j_gene: TRBJ2-3; CDR3nt: TGCAGCGTTGTGATTGGCGGGAGCACAGATACGCAGTATTTT; CDR3aa: CSVVIGGSTDTQYF
abundance: NA; v_gene: TRBV27; d_gene: NA; j_gene: TRBJ1-2; CDR3nt: TGTGCCAGCAGGCTAGGGGTATCCTATGGCTACACCTTC; CDR3aa: CASRLGVSYGYTF
abundance: many; v_gene: TRBV7-3; d_gene: NA; j_gene: TRBJ2-5; CDR3nt: TGTGCCAGCAGCTCATCGGGACCTATAACGGGGGAGACCCAGTACTTC; CDR3aa: CASSSSGPITGETQYF
abundance: many; v_gene: TRBV5-1; d_gene: NA; j_gene: TRBJ1-4; CDR3nt: TGCGCCAGCAGCTTGGGAAGGTTGAACGGTAATGAAAAACTGTTTTTT; CDR3aa: CASSLGRLNGNEKLFF
abundance: medium-sized; v_gene: TRBV27; d_gene: NA; j_gene: TRBJ2-7; CDR3nt: TGTGCCAGCAGTTTAGGGCCCGGCGGCGAGCAGTACTTC; CDR3aa: CASSLGPGGEQYF
abundance: NA; v_gene: TRBV7-9; d_gene: NA; j_gene: TRBJ2-7; CDR3nt: TGTGCCAGCAGCTTATTGGTTAAGAGGGGTAGCGAGCAGTACTTC; CDR3aa: CASSLLVKRGSEQYF
abundance: many; v_gene: TRBV20-1; d_gene: TRBD1; j_gene: TRBJ1-6; CDR3nt: TGCAGTGCTAGAGTCCGGACAGGGGTGGATTCACCCCTCCACTTT; CDR3aa: CSARVRTGVDSPLHF
abundance: many; v_gene: TRBV3-1; d_gene: TRBD1; j_gene: TRBJ2-3; CDR3nt: TGTGCCAGCAAGGTTCTAGGGGACAGACTCATTTCTAGCACAGATACGCAGTATTTT; CDR3aa: CASKVLGDRLISSTDTQYF
abundance: few; v_gene: TRBV18; d_gene: NA; j_gene: TRBJ2-4; CDR3nt: TGTGCCAGCTCACCACGTAAAGGGGAAAACATTCAGTACTTC; CDR3aa: CASSPRKGENIQYF
abundance: many; v_gene: TRBV20-1; d_gene: TRBD1; j_gene: TRBJ2-6; CDR3nt: TGCAGTGCCCCAACAGGGGGCGCTGGGGCCAACGTCCTGACTTTC; CDR3aa: CSAPTGGAGANVLTF
abundance: many; v_gene: TRBV7-3; d_gene: TRBD1; j_gene: TRBJ1-3; CDR3nt: TGTGCCAGCAGCTTCGGCCCGGGACAGGGGGTATCTGGAAACACCATATATTTT; CDR3aa: CASSFGPGQGVSGNTIYF
abundance: many; v_gene: TRBV12-3/TRBV12-4; d_gene: TRBD2; j_gene: TRBJ2-3; CDR3nt: TGTGCCAGCAAGCCGGTTGGCGGGAGGTGGGGCACAGATACGCAGTATTTT; CDR3aa: CASKPVGGRWGTDTQYF
abundance: many; v_gene: TRBV9; d_gene: NA; j_gene: TRBJ2-6; CDR3nt: TGTGCCAGCAGCGTGGATCTTAAACCGTCTGGGGCCAACGTCCTGACTTTC; CDR3aa: CASSVDLKPSGANVLTF
abundance: many; v_gene: TRBV10-2; d_gene: NA; j_gene: TRBJ2-2; CDR3nt: TGCGCCAGCAGTGCCGACGTCAGGAGGGAGCTGTTTTTT; CDR3aa: CASSADVRRELFF
abundance: many; v_gene: TRBV11-2; d_gene: NA; j_gene: TRBJ2-7; CDR3nt: TGTGCCAGCAGCTCACGTCCGCACCCCTCGGACGAGCAGTACTTC; CDR3aa: CASSSRPHPSDEQYF
abundance: medium-sized; v_gene: TRBV7-2; d_gene: NA; j_gene: TRBJ2-5; CDR3nt: TGTGCCAGCAGCCCAAGCTTGCTTCAGCAGACCCAGTACTTC; CDR3aa: CASSPSLLQQTQYF
abundance: many; v_gene: TRBV7-3; d_gene: NA; j_gene: TRBJ2-2; CDR3nt: TGTGCCAGCAGCTCGCGCGTCACCACCGGGGAGCTGTTTTTT; CDR3aa: CASSSRVTTGELFF
abundance: medium-sized; v_gene: TRBV13; d_gene: TRBD1; j_gene: TRBJ1-1; CDR3nt: TGTGCCAGCAGCTTGACAGGGTCCTGGACTGAAGCTTTCTTT; CDR3aa: CASSLTGSWTEAFF
abundance: few; v_gene: TRBV27; d_gene: TRBD2; j_gene: TRBJ2-1; CDR3nt: TGTGCCAGCAGTTTATCCGGGACTAGCCCTACCTACAATGAGCAGTTCTTC; CDR3aa: CASSLSGTSPTYNEQFF
abundance: NA; v_gene: TRBV20-1; d_gene: NA; j_gene: TRBJ1-1; CDR3nt: TGCAGTGGGAGGCGTTCGGGGGAAGCTTTCTTT; CDR3aa: CSGRRSGEAFF